Shown below are 5 T cell receptor beta chains from a single sample sequenced in a study of post-analysis software for immune sequencing data. Broader study findings: Higher frequency in patients than in controls was seen for five TRBV segments, with TRBV5-6, TRBV5-1 and TRBV20-1 among them.

cDNA libraries of TCR beta carried unique molecular identifiers. TCRdb reprocessed the PCR reads via MiXCR and lists one record per CDR3 protein. The data contain some 450,000 distinct CDR3 sequences, approximately 45% of them singletons. Their target antigens are unknown. The sequenced sample was blood. The receptors were gathered from a girl under 18 with multiple sclerosis.

This clonotype was picked up a small number of times. The gene calls are TRBV20-1 and TRBJ2-7; 8 bases align to TRBD1. The CDR3 sequence is 13 residues long. V gave up 2 bases and J gave up 3 bases; unmatched junction bases: 3. Germline V gives CDR1 DFQATT, CDR2 SNEGSKA (reference sequence). CDR3 bases: TGCAGTGCTAGAAGGGACAGGAGCTACGAGCAGTACTTC. Residues: CSARRDRSYEQYF.

The CDR3 DNA reads as TGTGCCAGCAGTCAGGGACAGGAGGGCGCTGAAGCTTTCTTT. Translating it yields CASSQGQEGAEAFF. The genes are TRBV6-5 and TRBJ1-1; 8 bases agree with TRBD1. The CDR3 loop spans 14 amino acids. CDR1 MNHEY and CDR2 SVGAGI come from the germline V gene. Trimming at V came to 5 bases and at J to 6 bases, leaving 8 bases not matched to a gene.

This rearrangement joins TRBV7-9 to TRBJ2-1, with 8 bases aligning to TRBD2. V dropped 3 bases and J dropped 9; count of bases not matched to a gene: 13. This CDR3 has 16 amino acids. Germline V gives CDR1 SEHNR, CDR2 FQNEAQ (reference sequence). The CDR3 bases are TGTGCCAGCAGCTTCCCATCCTCCGGGACTAGAAGTGAGCAGTTCTTC. Amino acid sequence: CASSFPSSGTRSEQFF.

Here the CDR3 reads CASSLDLPSGYASTDTQYF. CDR3 nucleotides: TGCGCCAGCAGCTTGGATTTGCCTAGCGGGTATGCTAGCACAGATACGCAGTATTTT. The chain joins TRBV5-1 to TRBJ2-3, with 8 nucleotides matching TRBD2. The ends lost 0 bases at V and 0 bases at J; junction bases unmatched: 12. The germline V gene has CDR1 SGHRS and CDR2 YFSETQ. The CDR3 has 19 amino acids.

V and J are TRBV29-1 and TRBJ2-7, with a tentative D call TRBD2 (5 bases). V lost 6 bases and J lost 3, with 18 bases in between. CDR3 size: 14 residues. Germline assignment: CDR1 SQVTM and CDR2 ANQGSEA. The CDR3 loop is CSVFDTGIFYEQYF. CDR3 nucleotides: TGCAGCGTGTTCGACACGGGGATCTTCTACGAGCAGTACTTC.